This T cell receptor (beta chain) was documented in a study of T cell clonality in common variable immunodeficiency. The CDR3 loop spans 14 amino acids. Trimming removed 3 bases from V and 1 base from J, with 12 bases in between. Per germline, CDR1 DFQATT and CDR2 SNEGSKA (reference sequence). TCRdb's copy holds only in-frame clones and misses some; the assay was immunoSEQ multiplex PCR. The sample has under 35,000 clones, none seen only once. A few counts support this clone. No antigen is known for it. With the read ending 3 residues before the CDR3 end, the germline J gene is used to fill in that end. Study observations and caveats: Common variable immunodeficiency TCR beta sequences reportedly had fewer deletions and N-nucleotide insertions. CVID subjects shared fewer TCRbeta clones than healthy controls did.

CVID subjects were neither ill nor on immunomodulatory or immunosuppressive medication at sampling. The sequence derives from a human donor with common variable immunodeficiency. The chain combines TRBV20-1 with TRBJ1-1; tentative D call: TRBD1 (5 bases). Specimen: peripheral blood mononuclear cells. CDR3 residues: CSARAQGGNTEAFF. CDR3 bases read: TGCAGTGCTAGGGCCCAGGGAGGGAACACTGAA.